The rows below give T cell receptor beta chains drawn from one sample of a study of T cells in Graves' hyperthyroidism and ophthalmopathy. TCRdb passed the multiplex PCR reads through MiXCR, listing each CDR3 protein once. The data contain a few hundred thousand distinct CDR3 sequences, 15% to 19% of them singletons. The sequenced sample was blood. Receptor source: a woman aged 30 to 39 with Graves' hyperthyroidism. Each CDR3 is given with its conserved first and last residue. The order of the fields is V gene, clone size, J gene, D gene, CDR3 protein, CDR3 DNA. D genes are given only for firm matches. Expanded clones get a size class; other rows say once, few or many, or leave the size out.

V gene: TRBV11-2; clone size: many; J gene: TRBJ2-5; D gene: NA; CDR3 protein: CASSLVPGFRETQYF; CDR3 DNA: TGTGCCAGCAGCTTAGTCCCAGGGTTTAGAGAGACCCAGTACTTC
V gene: TRBV5-8; clone size: NA; J gene: TRBJ2-7; D gene: NA; CDR3 protein: CASSRWQGGYEQYF; CDR3 DNA: TGTGCCAGCAGCCGGTGGCAGGGGGGATACGAGCAGTACTTC
V gene: TRBV20-1; clone size: many; J gene: TRBJ2-2; D gene: TRBD1; CDR3 protein: CSASRLQGTGELFF; CDR3 DNA: TGCAGTGCTAGTCGCCTACAGGGGACCGGGGAGCTGTTTTTT
V gene: TRBV27; clone size: many; J gene: TRBJ1-5; D gene: NA; CDR3 protein: CASSDAGGNQPQHF; CDR3 DNA: TGTGCCAGCAGTGACGCAGGTGGCAATCAGCCCCAGCATTTT
V gene: TRBV5-6; clone size: NA; J gene: TRBJ2-1; D gene: NA; CDR3 protein: CASSSDYFHEQFF; CDR3 DNA: TGTGCCAGCAGCTCGGACTATTTTCATGAGCAGTTCTTC
V gene: TRBV11-3; clone size: many; J gene: TRBJ1-1; D gene: NA; CDR3 protein: CASSLFPNTEAFF; CDR3 DNA: TGTGCCAGCAGCTTATTCCCGAACACTGAAGCTTTCTTT
V gene: TRBV10-3; clone size: few; J gene: TRBJ2-3; D gene: NA; CDR3 protein: CAMGGLSTDTQYF; CDR3 DNA: TGTGCCATGGGGGGACTCTCCACAGATACGCAGTATTTT
V gene: TRBV4-1; clone size: few; J gene: TRBJ1-1; D gene: TRBD1; CDR3 protein: CASSQLTGGNTEAFF; CDR3 DNA: TGCGCCAGCAGCCAACTTACAGGGGGGAACACTGAAGCTTTCTTT
V gene: TRBV12-3/TRBV12-4; clone size: many; J gene: TRBJ2-3; D gene: TRBD2; CDR3 protein: CASSGRVADTQYF; CDR3 DNA: TGTGCCAGCAGCGGGAGGGTGGCAGATACGCAGTATTTT
V gene: TRBV5-8; clone size: many; J gene: TRBJ2-7; D gene: NA; CDR3 protein: CASSLAATVVDEQYF; CDR3 DNA: TGTGCCAGCAGCTTGGCGGCCACGGTAGTCGACGAGCAGTACTTC
V gene: TRBV3-1; clone size: many; J gene: TRBJ1-2; D gene: NA; CDR3 protein: CASSQAPGGRGYTF; CDR3 DNA: TGTGCCAGCAGCCAAGCGCCCGGGGGCCGGGGCTACACCTTC
V gene: TRBV4-1; clone size: many; J gene: TRBJ2-7; D gene: NA; CDR3 protein: CASSQDLGPTYEQYF; CDR3 DNA: TGCGCCAGCAGCCAAGATCTCGGGCCAACCTACGAGCAGTACTTC
V gene: TRBV27; clone size: NA; J gene: TRBJ1-5; D gene: NA; CDR3 protein: CASSFSFNQPQHF; CDR3 DNA: TGTGCCAGCAGTTTTTCCTTCAATCAGCCCCAGCATTTT
V gene: TRBV28; clone size: many; J gene: TRBJ1-1; D gene: TRBD1; CDR3 protein: CASNGLGTGRTEAFF; CDR3 DNA: TGTGCCAGCAACGGCCTGGGGACAGGGAGGACTGAAGCTTTCTTT
V gene: TRBV7-9; clone size: many; J gene: TRBJ2-3; D gene: NA; CDR3 protein: CASSLFAQASDTQYF; CDR3 DNA: TGTGCCAGCAGCTTATTCGCGCAGGCCTCGGATACGCAGTATTTT
V gene: TRBV11-2; clone size: few; J gene: TRBJ2-7; D gene: TRBD2; CDR3 protein: CASSYQGTSVSEQYF; CDR3 DNA: TGTGCCAGCAGCTACCAGGGGACTAGCGTAAGCGAGCAGTACTTC
V gene: TRBV4-1; clone size: NA; J gene: TRBJ2-7; D gene: NA; CDR3 protein: CASSPTTTNGEQYF; CDR3 DNA: TGCGCCAGCAGCCCGACTACCACCAACGGCGAGCAGTACTTC
V gene: TRBV6-1; clone size: few; J gene: TRBJ2-7; D gene: NA; CDR3 protein: CASSRNSQGYEQYF; CDR3 DNA: TGTGCCAGCAGCAGAAATTCCCAGGGTTACGAGCAGTACTTC
V gene: TRBV25-1; clone size: few; J gene: TRBJ2-7; D gene: TRBD1; CDR3 protein: CASSDQPGQAYEQYF; CDR3 DNA: TGTGCCAGCAGTGACCAACCGGGACAGGCCTACGAGCAGTACTTC
V gene: TRBV6-5; clone size: many; J gene: TRBJ2-7; D gene: TRBD1; CDR3 protein: CASSYSGQSYEQYF; CDR3 DNA: TGTGCCAGCAGTTACTCGGGACAGTCCTACGAGCAGTACTTC
V gene: TRBV5-1; clone size: many; J gene: TRBJ2-2; D gene: NA; CDR3 protein: CASSLDSSGSDGELFF; CDR3 DNA: TGCGCCAGCAGCTTGGATTCCTCAGGGAGCGACGGGGAGCTGTTTTTT
V gene: TRBV20-1; clone size: many; J gene: TRBJ1-1; D gene: NA; CDR3 protein: CSARVPERVSEAFF; CDR3 DNA: TGCAGTGCTAGAGTTCCAGAGCGGGTTTCTGAAGCTTTCTTT
V gene: TRBV9; clone size: few; J gene: TRBJ2-2; D gene: NA; CDR3 protein: CASSVNLAVGTGELFF; CDR3 DNA: TGTGCCAGCAGCGTTAACCTAGCCGTGGGCACCGGGGAGCTGTTTTTT
V gene: TRBV27; clone size: many; J gene: TRBJ2-3; D gene: NA; CDR3 protein: CASKRGSLDTQYF; CDR3 DNA: TGTGCCAGCAAGCGAGGGAGTCTCGATACGCAGTATTTT
V gene: TRBV10-3; clone size: NA; J gene: TRBJ2-3; D gene: NA; CDR3 protein: CAIGRDRFTDTQYF; CDR3 DNA: TGTGCCATCGGCCGAGACAGGTTCACAGATACGCAGTATTTT
V gene: TRBV11-2; clone size: many; J gene: TRBJ2-7; D gene: TRBD2; CDR3 protein: CASSLDFLAGDYEQYF; CDR3 DNA: TGTGCCAGCAGCTTAGACTTCCTAGCGGGAGACTACGAGCAGTACTTC
V gene: TRBV2; clone size: many; J gene: TRBJ1-6; D gene: TRBD1; CDR3 protein: CASGRWTGDGESPLHF; CDR3 DNA: TGTGCCAGCGGCCGATGGACAGGGGACGGGGAATCACCCCTCCACTTT
V gene: TRBV5-1; clone size: few; J gene: TRBJ1-1; D gene: NA; CDR3 protein: CASSLVGSNTEAFF; CDR3 DNA: TGCGCCAGCAGCTTGGTTGGCAGCAACACTGAAGCTTTCTTT
V gene: TRBV6-1; clone size: many; J gene: TRBJ1-5; D gene: NA; CDR3 protein: CASRLVGTVLGGNQPQHF; CDR3 DNA: TGTGCCAGCAGGTTGGTTGGTACAGTTTTGGGTGGCAATCAGCCCCAGCATTTT